These 18 T cell receptor beta chains share one sample of origin, sequenced in a study of shared clonotypes between healthy human individuals. Using immunoSEQ multiplex PCR, the repertoire was profiled, and TCRdb retains in-frame clones only, with some absent. The sample has 2 million to 2.5 million clones; less than 95% are singletons. The sequencing input was naive CD4+ T cells from PBMCs. Subset described: CD45RA+ positively selected. The receptors were gathered from a young man in good health. Some clones in this sample may be carry-over from other donors' samples.

The chain recombines TRBV9 with TRBJ2-7; the match to TRBD2 covers 11 bases. The CDR3 has 15 amino acids. From germline, CDR1 is SGDLS and CDR2 YYNGEE. V lost 0 bases and J lost 12; bases outside the gene matches: 11. The CDR3 nucleotides are TGTGCCAGCAGCGTAGATGTAGCGGGAGGGGGGGTTCGGTACTTC. Amino acids: CASSVDVAGGGVRYF.

The chain combines TRBV28 with TRBJ2-5, with 15 nucleotides matching TRBD2. This CDR3 has 19 residues. The germline gives CDR1 MDHEN, CDR2 SYDVKM. With V trimmed by 5 bases and J by 2 bases, 12 bases remained unmatched. The CDR3, as DNA: TGTGCCAGCAGTCCACTACGGACTAGCGGGAGGGGGTATCAAGAGACCCAGTACTTC. This sequence encodes CASSPLRTSGRGYQETQYF.

This chain links TRBV27 with TRBJ2-3; D is ambiguous. The CDR3 has 13 amino acids. Looked up from germline, CDR1 is MNHEY and CDR2 is SMNVEV (reference sequence). Trimming shortened V by 3 bases and J by 1 base, and 5 bases separated the two germline ends. CDR3 DNA: TGTGCCAGCAGTTTCCCGGGCACAGATACGCAGTATTTT. It codes for CASSFPGTDTQYF.

This chain links TRBV28 with TRBJ1-2, with unresolved D. The CDR3 totals 13 residues. V was cut by 7 bases and J by 0 bases, with 9 bases left in between. Looked up from germline, CDR1 is MDHEN and CDR2 is SYDVKM. The CDR3 DNA follows: TGTGCCAGCAACTCAGGAGCTAACTATGGCTACACCTTC. This translates into CASNSGANYGYTF.

The V gene is TRBV4-2, the J gene TRBJ1-2; no clear D gene. The CDR3 is 12 residues long. CDR1 and CDR2 (germline): LGHNA, YNFKEQ. V was trimmed by 2 bases and J by 8 bases, leaving 9 bases between them. The DNA of the CDR3 is TGTGCCAGCAGCCAAAGCAAGATAGGCTACACCTTC. Translated, it gives CASSQSKIGYTF.

The chain links TRBV6-1 to TRBJ1-1; D remains ambiguous. There are 13 residues in the CDR3. V dropped 9 bases and J dropped 0 bases, with 11 bases sitting between them. Germline assignment: CDR1 MNHNS and CDR2 SASEGT. Written as DNA, the CDR3 is TGTGCCAGTAATCAGTACTTGAACACTGAAGCTTTCTTT. Amino acid sequence: CASNQYLNTEAFF.

This chain links TRBV6-5 with TRBJ1-5; 8 bases align to TRBD1. With V trimmed by 5 bases and J by 0 bases, 3 bases remained unmatched. CDR1 is MNHEY, CDR2 SVGAGI, per germline. The CDR3 runs 15 residues. The CDR3 DNA reads TGTGCCAGCAGTAGACAGGGGCGTAGCAATCAGCCCCAGCATTTT. Its protein is CASSRQGRSNQPQHF.

The chain carries TRBV30 and TRBJ2-1; either TRBD1 or TRBD2 may supply D (5 bases each). Germline loops: CDR1 GTSNPN, CDR2 SVGIG (reference sequence). With 0 bases removed from V and 5 bases from J, the gap between germline ends came to 14 bases. The CDR3 covers 15 residues. CDR3 region: CAWSVWGKEDNEQFF. Here the CDR3 DNA reads TGTGCCTGGAGTGTATGGGGGAAGGAGGACAATGAGCAGTTCTTC.

The rearrangement uses TRBV18 and TRBJ1-5; D is possibly TRBD1 (5 bases). The CDR3 extends over 15 amino acids. The V gene's germline CDR1 is KGHSH and CDR2 LQKENI. V lost 4 bases and J 4 bases, leaving 14 bases between the germline ends. The CDR3 here is CASSLSGRLNQPQHF. The DNA of the CDR3 is TGTGCCAGCTCACTCTCGGGACGCTTGAATCAGCCCCAGCATTTT.

This chain joins TRBV30 and TRBJ2-7; 8 nucleotides align to TRBD1. The germline V gene encodes CDR1 GTSNPN and CDR2 SVGIG (reference sequence). After removal of 1 base from V and 6 bases from J, the junction contained 11 bases not matched to a gene. The CDR3 spans 15 residues. As DNA, the CDR3 is TGTGCCTGGAGTGCCCCGGACAGGGTTTCTAGCGAGCAGTACTTC. This encodes CAWSAPDRVSSEQYF.

The sample holds one count of this clone. V and J are TRBV2 and TRBJ2-1; D might be TRBD2 (6 bases). This CDR3 has 12 residues. CDR1 and CDR2 from the germline V gene are SNHLY and FYNNEI. V gave up 8 bases and J gave up 6 bases, with 11 bases separating them. DNA for the CDR3: TGTGCCAGCGGCAATAGCGGCAATGAGCAGTTCTTC. It is translated as CASGNSGNEQFF.

On this clone: The same CDR3 also results from other DNA sequences found in this sample. This chain joins TRBV5-1 and TRBJ1-1; D possibly corresponds to TRBD1 (6 bases). The CDR3 spans 14 residues. The ends were cut back, 4 bases at V and 1 base at J, with 11 bases in the middle. Germline V gene data show CDR1 as SGHRS and CDR2 as YFSETQ. CDR3 coding DNA: TGCGCCAGCAGCGTACAGGGCGGGAACACTGAAGCTTTCTTT. Translation gives CASSVQGGNTEAFF.

This clone turned up a few times. The chain combines TRBV11-2 with TRBJ1-1, with D perhaps matching TRBD1 (6 bases). The length of the CDR3 is 14 residues. V lost 1 base and J lost 3, with 9 bases in between. In germline, CDR1 is SGHAT, CDR2 FQNNGV. CDR3 nucleotide sequence: TGTGCCAGCAGCTTAGTCCCAGGGGACACTGAAGCTTTCTTT. Residues: CASSLVPGDTEAFF.

The rearrangement links TRBV19 to TRBJ1-2, with D perhaps TRBD1 (6 bases). The CDR3 spans 14 residues. Per the germline V gene, CDR1 is LNHDA and CDR2 is SQIVND (reference sequence). The V end lost 4 bases, the J end lost 4 bases, and 13 bases lay between the germline ends. Written as DNA, the CDR3 is TGTGCCAGTAGTACTGGGCCCAGGGGCTATGGCTACACCTTC. Encoded protein: CASSTGPRGYGYTF.

In this sample, this clone turned up a few times. The J gene is TRBJ1-1, the V gene TRBV4-1, with TRBD1 identical over 7 bases. Germline loops: CDR1 MGHRA, CDR2 YSYEKL. J lost 5 bases, V lost 3 bases, and 6 bases had no gene match. This CDR3 has 14 amino acids. The CDR3 is CASSHPTGKTEAFF. The CDR3 DNA reads TGCGCCAGCAGCCACCCGACAGGGAAAACTGAAGCTTTCTTT.

This chain uses TRBV27 with TRBJ2-2; possibly TRBD1 for D (6 bases). CDR3 size: 16 residues. The V and J ends lost 5 bases and 7 bases respectively, with 20 bases between them. Germline V gives CDR1 MNHEY, CDR2 SMNVEV (reference sequence). The CDR3 reads CASSPLDRLEGGELFF. In DNA, the CDR3 is TGTGCCAGCAGTCCACTCGACAGGTTGGAAGGCGGGGAGCTGTTTTTT.

This chain joins TRBV7-9 and TRBJ2-3; no reliable D call. Trimming took off 2 bases at V and 4 bases at J, with 4 bases between the two ends. From germline, CDR1 is SEHNR and CDR2 FQNEAQ (reference sequence). CDR3 length: 12 amino acids. Here the CDR3 reads CASSLMSDTQYF. The DNA for the CDR3 is TGTGCCAGCAGCTTAATGTCAGATACGCAGTATTTT.

The chain joins TRBV14 to TRBJ2-1; tentatively, D is TRBD2 (6 bases). V lost 0 bases and J lost 0, with 12 bases in between. The CDR3 has 17 amino acids. CDR1 is SGHDN and CDR2 is FVKESK in the germline V gene. The CDR3 sequence is CASSQDWSGSSYNEQFF. CDR3 in DNA: TGTGCCAGCAGCCAAGATTGGTCCGGGAGCTCCTACAATGAGCAGTTCTTC.